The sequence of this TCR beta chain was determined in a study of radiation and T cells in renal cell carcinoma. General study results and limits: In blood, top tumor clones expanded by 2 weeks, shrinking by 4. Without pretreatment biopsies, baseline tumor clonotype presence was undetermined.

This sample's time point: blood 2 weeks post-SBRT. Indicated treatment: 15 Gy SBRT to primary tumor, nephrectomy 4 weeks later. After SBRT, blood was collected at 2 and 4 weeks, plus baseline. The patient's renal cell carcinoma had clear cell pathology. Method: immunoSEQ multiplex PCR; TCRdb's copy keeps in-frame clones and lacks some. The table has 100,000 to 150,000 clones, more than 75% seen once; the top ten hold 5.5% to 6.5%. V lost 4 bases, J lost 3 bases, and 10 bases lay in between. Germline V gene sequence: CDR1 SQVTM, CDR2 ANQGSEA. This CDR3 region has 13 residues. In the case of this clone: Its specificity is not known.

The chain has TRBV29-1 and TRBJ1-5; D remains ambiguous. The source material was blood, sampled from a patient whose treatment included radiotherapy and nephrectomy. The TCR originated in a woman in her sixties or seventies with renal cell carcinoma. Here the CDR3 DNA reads TGCAGCGTTGCCGGCGGAGTCAATCAGCCCCAGCATTTT. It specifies CSVAGGVNQPQHF.